The 25 T cell receptor beta chains presented below share a single source sample, sequenced in a study of T cell changes during pregnancy in multiple sclerosis. Clones were sequenced by immunoSEQ multiplex PCR, and TCRdb holds only the in-frame ones, with some missing. Of around 56,000 clones listed, 89% are singletons. Sequences were derived from peripheral blood, sampled after pregnancy. These receptors were collected from a female donor with multiple sclerosis, enrolled in a pregnancy study.

The chain carries TRBV23-1 and TRBJ2-4, with D unclear. TRBV23-1 is assigned to the ORF class and has an uncertain function. The CDR3 sequence is 14 residues long. Deletions cut 4 bases from V and 0 bases from J, with 7 bases between. The CDR3 DNA sequence: TGCGCCAGCAGTCTGCTATTAGCCAAAAACATTCAGTACTTC. Residues: CASSLLLAKNIQYF.

This sequence joins TRBV27 and TRBJ2-5, with a possible D match to TRBD1 (5 bases). The V gene's germline CDR1 is MNHEY and CDR2 SMNVEV (reference sequence). CDR3 size: 12 residues. Trimming pared 5 bases from V and 5 bases from J, leaving 9 bases between. In DNA, the CDR3 is TGTGCCAGCAGTGCAGGGATGGAGACCCAGTACTTC. Encoded protein: CASSAGMETQYF.

This clone was recorded once. V gene TRBV4-3 combines with J gene TRBJ1-2, with D possibly TRBD1 on 5 matching bases. Germline V gene data show CDR1 as LGHNA and CDR2 as YSLEER. V gave up 0 bases and J gave up 5 bases, with 19 bases separating them. The CDR3 is 17 residues long. The CDR3, as DNA: TGCGCCAGCAGCCAAGAGGTCGGAGGGGCTGGGGGGTATGGCTACACCTTC. Its translation is CASSQEVGGAGGYGYTF.

This chain connects TRBV7-2 to TRBJ1-1; 8 nucleotides match TRBD1. The CDR3 has 14 residues. V shed 4 bases, J shed 2 bases, and the junction held 3 bases outside the gene matches. Germline V gene lookup returns CDR1 SGHTA and CDR2 FQGNSA. The CDR3 coding sequence is TGTGCCAGCAGCTCGACAGGGGTTAACACTGAAGCTTTCTTT. It yields the protein CASSSTGVNTEAFF.

Comments on this clone: Relative to the germline gene, one junction end is altered; a read error may explain this. This chain uses TRBV7-7 with TRBJ2-7, with TRBD1 identical over 8 bases. The CDR3 spans 15 residues. CDR1 and CDR2 (germline): SSHAT, FNYEAQ (reference sequence). The CDR3 DNA sequence: TGTGCTAGCAGCCGAGGACAGGGCTCGGGCTACGAGCAGTACTTC. It codes for CASSRGQGSGYEQYF. The full variable domain, with the rest looked up from reference TRBV7-7 and TRBJ2-7, is GAGVSQSPRYKVTKRGQDVTLRCDPISSHATLYWYQQALGQGPEFLTYFNYEAQPDKSGLPSDRFSAERPEGSISTLTIQRTEQRDSAMYRCASSRGQGSGYEQYFGPGTRLTVT.

This clone was seen just once. The chain is built from TRBV15 and TRBJ2-7, with 7 nucleotides matching TRBD2. CDR1 is LNHNV, CDR2 YYDKDF, per germline (reference sequence). The CDR3 is 17 residues long. With V trimmed by 2 bases and J by 2 bases, 12 bases remained unmatched. The CDR3 spells CATSRSPRRGGPYEQYF. The DNA of the CDR3 is TGTGCCACCAGCAGATCGCCTCGGAGGGGAGGGCCCTACGAGCAGTACTTC.

This chain uses TRBV2 with TRBJ2-3; the D gene is possibly TRBD1 (6 bases). V was clipped by 2 bases and J by 5 bases, with 14 bases between them. The CDR3 covers 15 residues. The germline V gene has CDR1 SNHLY and CDR2 FYNNEI. The CDR3 DNA is TGTGCCAGCAGTGAATTAGGGCAGGGGATAGATACGCAGTATTTT. Its translation is CASSELGQGIDTQYF. Variable domain in full (rest from reference TRBV2 and TRBJ2-3): EPEVTQTPSHQVTQMGQEVILRCVPISNHLYFYWYRQILGQKVEFLVSFYNNEISEKSEIFDDQFSVERPDGSNFTLKIRSTKLEDSAMYFCASSELGQGIDTQYFGPGTRLTVL.

The chain uses TRBV9 and TRBJ2-1; D perhaps matches TRBD2 (7 bases). The germline V gene encodes CDR1 SGDLS and CDR2 YYNGEE. This CDR3 has 14 residues. V lost 0 bases and J 10 bases, leaving 14 bases between the germline ends. The CDR3 DNA follows: TGTGCCAGCAGCGTAGCGGGGGGCCCCCTCGAGCAGTTCTTC. It is translated as CASSVAGGPLEQFF.

The chain has TRBV29-1 and TRBJ1-4; 8 bases agree with TRBD1. After removal of 8 bases from V and 4 bases from J, the junction contained 6 bases not matched to a gene. Germline V lookup: CDR1 SQVTM, CDR2 ANQGSEA. The CDR3 has 13 residues. The CDR3 protein is CSTRTGRNEKLFF. CDR3 in DNA: TGCAGCACTAGGACAGGGCGTAATGAAAAACTGTTTTTT. Filled out from reference TRBV29-1 and TRBJ1-4, the complete variable domain reads SAVISQKPSRDICQRGTSLTIQCQVDSQVTMMFWYRQQPGQSLTLIATANQGSEATYESGFVIDKFPISRPNLTFSTLTVSNMSPEDSSIYLCSTRTGRNEKLFFGSGTQLSVL.

The V and J genes are TRBV5-1 and TRBJ1-6; 11 bases map to TRBD1. Germline V gene lookup returns CDR1 SGHRS and CDR2 YFSETQ. After removal of 0 bases from V and 6 bases from J, the junction contained 2 bases not matched to a gene. This CDR3 contains 16 residues. CDR3 bases: TGCGCCAGCAGCTTGGAGGGACAGGGGGTTAATTCACCCCTCCACTTT. It translates to CASSLEGQGVNSPLHF.

V usage is TRBV5-6 and J usage is TRBJ1-1, with 9 positions matching TRBD1. CDR3 length equals 13 residues. The V and J ends lost 4 bases and 7 bases, in that order; junction bases with no gene match: 5. Germline V gene sequence: CDR1 SGHDT, CDR2 YYEEEE. The CDR3 loop is CASSPDRGSEAFF. The CDR3 DNA sequence: TGTGCCAGCAGCCCCGACAGGGGGAGTGAAGCTTTCTTT.

J is TRBJ2-7 and V is TRBV5-6; tentatively, D is TRBD2 (5 bases). CDR1 and CDR2 (germline): SGHDT, YYEEEE. This CDR3 region has 14 residues. V was trimmed by 5 bases and J by 4 bases, leaving 16 bases between them. Here the CDR3 reads CASREVFSVYEQYF. The CDR3, as DNA: TGTGCCAGCAGGGAGGTGTTCTCCGTGTACGAGCAGTACTTC.

This clone occurred once. V is TRBV4-2 and J is TRBJ2-1; D is ambiguous. Germline lookup yields CDR1 LGHNA and CDR2 YNFKEQ. Trimming stripped 2 bases from V and 0 bases from J, with 17 bases between. The CDR3 length is 18 residues. In DNA form, the CDR3 reads TGTGCCAGCAGCCAACCCTCTCCTTTAGAGAGCTCCTACAATGAGCAGTTCTTC. This codes for CASSQPSPLESSYNEQFF.

This clone was counted ten times or more. The chain combines TRBV6-4 with TRBJ2-3; a weak D match, TRBD2 (7 bases). The V gene's germline CDR1 is MRHNA and CDR2 SNTAGT. The length of the CDR3 is 14 residues. Deletions cut 2 bases from V and 2 bases from J, with 8 bases between. CDR3 sequence (DNA): TGTGCCAGCAGTGACGGGGGGGCCACAGATACGCAGTATTTT. It translates to CASSDGGATDTQYF.

This chain uses TRBV15 with TRBJ1-1; D remains unclear. This CDR3 contains 14 residues. Per germline, CDR1 LNHNV and CDR2 YYDKDF (reference sequence). Trimming cost V 0 bases and J 10 bases, with 15 bases left between them. The CDR3 DNA is TGTGCCACCAGCAGAGATTCGGGGAGAGGAGGAGCTTTCTTT. Translation: CATSRDSGRGGAFF.

This chain joins TRBV30 and TRBJ1-2; D is perhaps TRBD1 (5 bases). The V and J ends lost 0 bases and 8 bases respectively, with 13 bases between them. The CDR3 sequence is 13 residues long. Germline CDR1 is GTSNPN and CDR2 is SVGIG (reference sequence). The CDR3 here is CAWSVRGGLGYTF. The CDR3 DNA follows: TGTGCCTGGAGTGTACGGGGGGGATTAGGCTACACCTTC. Full variable domain (outside the CDR3, taken from reference TRBV30 and TRBJ1-2): SQTIHQWPATLVQPVGSPLSLECTVEGTSNPNLYWYRQAAGRGLQLLFYSVGIGQISSEVPQNLSASRPQDRQFILSSKKLLLSDSGFYLCAWSVRGGLGYTFGSGTRLTVV.

Only a few counts were recorded for this clone. This rearrangement joins TRBV10-3 to TRBJ2-7; a weak D match, TRBD2 (6 bases). CDR1 and CDR2 from the germline V gene are ENHRY and SYGVKD. The CDR3 is made up of 13 amino acids. Trimming shortened V by 4 bases and J by 6 bases, and 13 bases separated the two germline ends. CDR3 bases: TGTGCCATCAGTGGGCAAGTGCGGGGCGAGCAGTACTTC. It translates to CAISGQVRGEQYF.

The chain has TRBV6-1 and TRBJ1-6; D remains ambiguous. Trimming cost V 4 bases and J 16 bases, with 11 bases left between them. Germline-derived CDR1 and CDR2 are MNHNS and SASEGT. The CDR3 has 11 residues. CDR3 coding DNA: TGTGCCAGCAGTGTGGCAGGAATACTCCACTTT. This codes for CASSVAGILHF.

This clone came up once. The chain joins TRBV5-5 to TRBJ1-1; D uncertain. The V and J ends lost 0 bases and 2 bases respectively, with 14 bases between them. The CDR3 covers 16 residues. Germline loops: CDR1 SGHKS, CDR2 YYEKEE (reference sequence). The CDR3: CASSLGLRLSNTEAFF. In DNA, the CDR3 is TGTGCCAGCAGCTTGGGGCTCAGGCTTTCTAACACTGAAGCTTTCTTT.

The CDR3 sequence is CASSPPSGTGALEAFF. Written as DNA, the CDR3 is TGTGCCAGCTCACCACCGTCCGGGACAGGGGCCCTTGAAGCTTTCTTT. The chain carries TRBV18 and TRBJ1-1; 10 nucleotides agree with TRBD1. This CDR3 has 16 amino acids. Germline V gene lookup returns CDR1 KGHSH and CDR2 LQKENI. V trimming: 0 bases; J trimming: 7 bases; junction bases outside the gene matches: 8.

The rearrangement uses TRBV10-3 and TRBJ1-6; 7 nucleotides match TRBD1. The CDR3 has 15 amino acids. Germline lookup yields CDR1 ENHRY and CDR2 SYGVKD. V dropped 6 bases and J dropped 4; count of bases not matched to a gene: 6. CDR3 in amino acids: CAIRQDRRYNSPLHF. The CDR3 DNA follows: TGTGCCATCAGACAGGACAGGCGTTATAATTCACCCCTCCACTTT.

This chain joins TRBV7-9 and TRBJ1-4; D unresolved. The V gene lost 5 bases and the J gene lost 4 bases, with 14 bases spanning the gap. The CDR3 totals 15 residues. Germline values: CDR1 SEHNR, CDR2 FQNEAQ (reference sequence). The CDR3 bases are TGTGCCAGCAGCGCCCGACACCTCGGTAATGAAAAACTGTTTTTT. This gives the protein CASSARHLGNEKLFF.

This rearrangement joins TRBV30 to TRBJ2-1, with 7 bases that match TRBD1. This CDR3 region has 14 residues. Germline assignment: CDR1 GTSNPN and CDR2 SVGIG (reference sequence). The junction had 3 bases not matched to a gene; V was cut back by 4 bases and J by 0 bases. CDR3 nucleotide sequence: TGTGCCTGGAACAGGGGCGGCTCCTACAATGAGCAGTTCTTC. Protein product: CAWNRGGSYNEQFF. Drawing the rest from reference TRBV30 and TRBJ2-1, the complete variable domain is SQTIHQWPATLVQPVGSPLSLECTVEGTSNPNLYWYRQAAGRGLQLLFYSVGIGQISSEVPQNLSASRPQDRQFILSSKKLLLSDSGFYLCAWNRGGSYNEQFFGPGTRLTVL.

This clone was observed a single time. The CDR3 DNA reads as TGCGCCAGCAGCTTGGTACAGGGAGAAAAACTGTTTTTT. This translates into CASSLVQGEKLFF. V usage is TRBV5-1 and J usage is TRBJ1-4; perhaps TRBD1 as D (6 bases). CDR3 length equals 13 residues. V gave up 0 bases and J gave up 8 bases, with 8 bases separating them. In germline, CDR1 is SGHRS, CDR2 YFSETQ.

The chain joins TRBV5-8 to TRBJ2-7, with D maybe TRBD2 (6 bases). This CDR3 contains 14 residues. Trimming shortened V by 0 bases and J by 3 bases, and 10 bases separated the two germline ends. CDR1 and CDR2 from the germline V gene are SGHTS and YDEGEE. The CDR3 DNA reads TGTGCCAGCAGCTTGGAAGCGGGCTTCTACGAGCAGTACTTC. Its translation is CASSLEAGFYEQYF. The complete variable domain, with remaining parts taken from reference TRBV5-8 and TRBJ2-7, reads EAGVTQSPTHLIKTRGQQATLRCSPISGHTSVYWYQQALGLGLQFLLWYDEGEERNRGNFPPRFSGRQFPNYSSELNVNALELEDSALYLCASSLEAGFYEQYFGPGTRLTVT.